The next 30 T cell receptor beta chains were all read from a single sample in a study of T-cell reconstitution after alpha-beta-depleted transplantation in children. The TCRbeta library incorporated unique molecular identifiers. TCRdb used MiXCR to reprocess the PCR reads, holding one entry per CDR3 protein. The data show nearly 550,000 distinct CDR3 sequences, around 18% seen once. The sequencing used PBMCs from the stem cell graft donor, collected from the stem cell graft. The receptors stem from a human donor who donated a stem cell graft to a child with acute lymphoblastic leukemia.

This clonotype has more than one count but fewer than ten. The genes are TRBV29-1 and TRBJ2-3, with TRBD2 matching 10 bases. Per germline, CDR1 SQVTM and CDR2 ANQGSEA. The CDR3 loop spans 15 amino acids. J gave up 3 bases and V 6 bases, and 9 bases lay outside the gene matches. This chain's CDR3 is CSVRRTSGTTDTQYF. CDR3 in DNA: TGCAGCGTCAGACGGACTAGCGGCACGACAGATACGCAGTATTTT.

This chain links TRBV9 with TRBJ2-3; D remains unclear. Per the germline V gene, CDR1 is SGDLS and CDR2 is YYNGEE. This CDR3 spans 16 amino acids. Trimming pared 0 bases from V and 3 bases from J, leaving 14 bases between. The DNA for the CDR3 is TGTGCCAGCAGCGTAGCCTCTTTCCCCAAAACAGATACGCAGTATTTT. Translated: CASSVASFPKTDTQYF.

In this sample, this clonotype turned up a few times. The V and J genes are TRBV15 and TRBJ2-7, with a tentative D call TRBD1 (6 bases). The CDR3 extends over 15 amino acids. The germline V gene encodes CDR1 LNHNV and CDR2 YYDKDF (reference sequence). Trimming took 0 bases from V and 3 from J, leaving 12 bases between them. The CDR3 reads CATSRDSQGGYEQYF. For the CDR3, the DNA is TGTGCCACCAGCAGAGACTCACAGGGCGGCTACGAGCAGTACTTC.

This chain joins TRBV9 and TRBJ2-3, with D uncertain. Per germline, CDR1 SGDLS and CDR2 YYNGEE. The CDR3 loop spans 13 amino acids. V was shortened by 3 bases and J by 5 bases, with 10 bases between the two germline ends. The CDR3 DNA reads as TGTGCCAGCAGCGCCCGGACCGGAGATACGCAGTATTTT. It specifies CASSARTGDTQYF.

This clonotype has only a few counts. This rearrangement joins TRBV27 to TRBJ2-4; D may correspond to TRBD1 or TRBD2 (5 bases each). V gave up 7 bases and J gave up 8 bases, with 24 bases separating them. Germline loops: CDR1 MNHEY, CDR2 SMNVEV (reference sequence). The CDR3 has 16 amino acids. The CDR3 loop reads CASTLRGTGGPYIQYF. The CDR3 DNA follows: TGTGCCAGCACCCTGAGAGGCACAGGCGGGCCGTACATTCAGTACTTC.

The rearrangement links TRBV10-3 to TRBJ2-5; weak D call: TRBD1 (5 bases). CDR3 length equals 14 residues. Trimming shortened V by 6 bases and J by 5 bases, and 16 bases separated the two germline ends. Per germline, CDR1 ENHRY and CDR2 SYGVKD. CDR3 nucleotides: TGTGCCATCAGACCAGAAAGGGGTATGGAGACCCAGTACTTC. The encoded protein is CAIRPERGMETQYF.

CDR3 in amino acids: CASSLWTPAATNEKLFF. In nucleotides, the CDR3 is TGCGCCAGCAGCTTATGGACGCCCGCGGCAACTAATGAAAAACTGTTTTTT. The genes are TRBV5-1 and TRBJ1-4; D gene ambiguous. V was trimmed by 2 bases and J by 0 bases, leaving 14 bases between them. The germline CDR1 and CDR2 sequences are SGHRS and YFSETQ. The CDR3 consists of 17 residues. The full variable domain, rest sourced from reference TRBV5-1 and TRBJ1-4, is KAGVTQTPRYLIKTRGQQVTLSCSPISGHRSVSWYQQTPGQGLQFLFEYFSETQRNKGNFPGRFSGRQFSNSRSEMNVSTLELGDSALYLCASSLWTPAATNEKLFFGSGTQLSVL.

The gene calls are TRBV5-1 and TRBJ2-2; D is perhaps TRBD2 (6 bases). V lost 4 bases to trimming and J lost 5 bases, with 15 bases between them. The CDR3 is 15 amino acids. The germline gives CDR1 SGHRS, CDR2 YFSETQ. The CDR3 spells CASSLRTGLTGELFF. CDR3 nucleotides: TGCGCCAGCAGCCTTCGGACGGGACTGACCGGGGAGCTGTTTTTT.

The V gene is TRBV3-1, the J gene TRBJ1-5, with D possibly matching TRBD1 (6 bases). The CDR3 has 15 residues. Trimming stripped 1 base from V and 8 bases from J, with 15 bases between. Germline-derived CDR1 and CDR2 are LGHDT and YNNKEL (reference sequence). The CDR3 coding sequence is TGTGCCAGCAGCCAAGTGAACAGGGCAGGGGAGCCCCAGCATTTT. This sequence encodes CASSQVNRAGEPQHF.

The chain is built from TRBV27 and TRBJ1-5; D uncertain. Per germline, CDR1 MNHEY and CDR2 SMNVEV (reference sequence). V was trimmed by 2 bases and J by 3 bases, leaving 11 bases between them. This CDR3 spans 15 amino acids. CDR3 nucleotide sequence: TGTGCCAGCAGTTTAAGATCCAGCTCCAATCAGCCCCAGCATTTT. It translates to CASSLRSSSNQPQHF.

The chain links TRBV18 to TRBJ1-5; possible D gene TRBD1, 5 bases. Germline-derived CDR1 and CDR2 are KGHSH and LQKENI. The CDR3 is 16 residues long. The ends were cut back, 4 bases at V and 4 bases at J, with 17 bases in the middle. DNA of the CDR3: TGTGCCAGCTCACTTATCGACAGAAGCCCTAATCAGCCCCAGCATTTT. Encoded protein: CASSLIDRSPNQPQHF.

This chain uses TRBV4-1 with TRBJ2-7; 9 bases match TRBD1. CDR3 length: 14 amino acids. CDR1 is MGHRA, CDR2 YSYEKL, per germline. V shed 4 bases, J shed 3 bases, and the junction held 4 bases outside the gene matches. In DNA, the CDR3 is TGCGCCAGCAGCCTTGGACAGGGGCACTACGAGCAGTACTTC. Protein product: CASSLGQGHYEQYF.

The V gene is TRBV7-3, the J gene TRBJ2-7; 7 nucleotides match TRBD2. Germline CDR1 is SGHTA and CDR2 is FQGTGA. CDR3 length: 15 residues. Trimming removed 1 base from V and 5 bases from J; junction bases left unmatched: 8. This CDR3 reads CASSLMGGSIDEQYF. CDR3 sequence (DNA): TGTGCCAGCAGCTTAATGGGCGGGAGTATCGACGAGCAGTACTTC.

The V and J genes are TRBV4-1 and TRBJ1-3; possibly TRBD1 for D (6 bases). CDR1 MGHRA and CDR2 YSYEKL come from the germline V gene. Deletions cut 1 base from V and 10 bases from J, with 17 bases between. This CDR3 region has 15 residues. The CDR3 region is CASSQVGRGENTIYF. Here the CDR3 DNA reads TGCGCCAGCAGCCAAGTGGGCAGGGGAGAAAATACCATATATTTT.

This clonotype occurred a few times. The chain is built from TRBV12-3 or TRBV12-4 and TRBJ2-7; 13 bases agree with TRBD2. Trimming at V came to 6 bases and at J to 5 bases, leaving 7 bases not matched to a gene. The CDR3 extends over 15 amino acids. CDR3 sequence reads: CASSLRLAGGDEQYF. The CDR3 nucleotides read TGTGCCAGCAGCCTACGACTAGCGGGAGGCGACGAGCAGTACTTC.

The chain employs TRBV7-3 and TRBJ2-2, with D perhaps TRBD2 (5 bases). The CDR3 has 15 residues. Germline V gene lookup returns CDR1 SGHTA and CDR2 FQGTGA. Between the trimmed V and J ends, which lost 3 bases and 2 bases, there was a span of 10 bases. The DNA of the CDR3 is TGTGCCAGCAGCTTCGGACTGATTAACACCGGGGAGCTGTTTTTT. Its translation: CASSFGLINTGELFF.

V and J are TRBV7-9 and TRBJ2-1; TRBD1 is a possible D gene (6 bases). This CDR3 comprises 14 residues. CDR1 is SEHNR, CDR2 FQNEAQ, per germline (reference sequence). The ends were cut back, 5 bases at V and 5 bases at J, with 13 bases in the middle. The CDR3 loop reads CASSDRTFNNEQFF. In DNA form, the CDR3 reads TGTGCCAGCAGCGACAGGACTTTTAACAATGAGCAGTTCTTC.

This chain joins TRBV12-3 or TRBV12-4 and TRBJ2-2, with D perhaps being TRBD1 or TRBD2 (5 bases each). The V end lost 5 bases, the J end lost 1 base, and 14 bases lay between the germline ends. The CDR3 totals 16 residues. CDR3 residues: CASSQSGTGNTGELFF. Written as DNA, the CDR3 is TGTGCCAGCAGTCAATCCGGGACGGGGAACACCGGGGAGCTGTTTTTT.

This chain links TRBV13 with TRBJ2-1; TRBD2 matches at 10 bases. The CDR3 runs to 14 residues. Unmatched junction bases numbered 4, after V lost 3 bases and J lost 8 bases. Looked up from germline, CDR1 is PRHDT and CDR2 is FYEKMQ (reference sequence). The CDR3 nucleotides are TGTGCCAGCAGCTTGGGACTAGCGAGCCATGAGCAGTTCTTC. As protein: CASSLGLASHEQFF.

This clonotype has more than one count but fewer than ten. The rearrangement joins TRBV12-3 or TRBV12-4 to TRBJ2-1; possibly TRBD1 or TRBD2 for D (5 bases each). The CDR3 runs 20 residues. Between the trimmed V and J ends, which lost 6 bases and 8 bases, there was a span of 35 bases. The chain's CDR3 is CASRKIYGKYPGTPGDEQFF. DNA for the CDR3: TGTGCCAGCAGGAAGATATATGGGAAATATCCCGGGACGCCCGGGGATGAGCAGTTCTTC.

Only a few counts were recorded for this clonotype. The chain is built from TRBV4-2 and TRBJ1-1; maybe TRBD1 (6 bases). The CDR3 spans 14 residues. Trimming stripped 3 bases from V and 5 bases from J, with 13 bases between. The germline V gene has CDR1 LGHNA and CDR2 YNFKEQ. CDR3 bases: TGTGCCAGCAGCCACGGGGGCGGGAGGACTGAAGCTTTCTTT. This translates into CASSHGGGRTEAFF.

The chain employs TRBV7-2 and TRBJ2-5, with 10 nucleotides matching TRBD1. The ends lost 3 bases at V and 6 bases at J; junction bases unmatched: 7. From germline, CDR1 is SGHTA and CDR2 FQGNSA. The CDR3 totals 15 residues. The CDR3 region has the DNA TGTGCCAGCAGCTTTGCTCCGGGACAGGGGAAGACCCAGTACTTC. As protein: CASSFAPGQGKTQYF.

This clonotype was recorded many times. Written as DNA, the CDR3 is TGCAGTGCTCGGGACCGGGGAAGAAACACCATATATTTT. It codes for CSARDRGRNTIYF. This rearrangement joins TRBV20-1 to TRBJ1-3; maybe TRBD1 (5 bases). Trimming cost V 5 bases and J 5 bases, with 13 bases left between them. Germline CDR1 reads DFQATT; CDR2 reads SNEGSKA (reference sequence). The CDR3 runs to 13 residues.

V gene TRBV6-6 combines with J gene TRBJ1-2; unclear D gene. Trimming left V 6 bases short and J 2 bases short, with 4 bases between. Germline CDR1 MNHNY, CDR2 SVGAGI (reference sequence). The CDR3 is made up of 11 amino acids. In nucleotides, the CDR3 is TGTGCCAGCAGGACCAACTATGGCTACACCTTC. Amino acids: CASRTNYGYTF.

The chain joins TRBV4-1 to TRBJ1-5; TRBD1 is a possible D gene (5 bases). In germline, CDR1 is MGHRA, CDR2 YSYEKL. V shed 0 bases and J shed 0 bases, with 21 bases lying between them. This CDR3 region has 20 residues. This CDR3 is CASSQDRGGVDYYSNQPQHF. Written as DNA, the CDR3 is TGCGCCAGCAGCCAAGATCGGGGAGGGGTGGACTACTATAGCAATCAGCCCCAGCATTTT.

This clonotype was observed a handful of times. This chain connects TRBV4-1 to TRBJ2-5; TRBD1 is a possible D gene (6 bases). CDR1 is MGHRA, CDR2 YSYEKL, per germline. The CDR3 has 15 residues. V lost 6 bases, J lost 4 bases, and 18 bases lay in between. This CDR3 reads CASRALSQGLETQYF. CDR3 coding DNA: TGCGCCAGCAGGGCCCTGAGCCAGGGGCTAGAGACCCAGTACTTC.

This chain joins TRBV5-1 and TRBJ2-2; D is unclear. From germline, CDR1 is SGHRS and CDR2 YFSETQ. V shed 7 bases and J shed 1 base, with 8 bases lying between them. This CDR3 is 13 amino acids long. The CDR3: CASVPGNTGELFF. The CDR3 DNA reads TGCGCCAGCGTCCCCGGGAACACCGGGGAGCTGTTTTTT.

This clonotype turned up a few times. The gene calls are TRBV20-1 and TRBJ2-1, with D unclear. V was cut by 6 bases and J by 4 bases, with 16 bases left in between. CDR3 length: 14 residues. Germline V gene sequence: CDR1 DFQATT, CDR2 SNEGSKA (reference sequence). CDR3 sequence reads: CSASPGRTYNEQFF. As DNA, the CDR3 is TGCAGTGCCTCCCCCGGGCGGACGTACAATGAGCAGTTCTTC.

The chain uses TRBV27 and TRBJ2-7, with 7 bases lining up with TRBD2. Per the germline V gene, CDR1 is MNHEY and CDR2 is SMNVEV (reference sequence). With V trimmed by 0 bases and J by 4 bases, 6 bases remained unmatched. The CDR3 is 15 residues long. In DNA, the CDR3 is TGTGCCAGCAGTTTATCGGCGGGAGCTGGGTACGAGCAGTACTTC. Translated: CASSLSAGAGYEQYF.

This chain links TRBV2 with TRBJ2-7, with D possibly TRBD1 on 5 matching bases. Looked up from germline, CDR1 is SNHLY and CDR2 is FYNNEI. Trimming left V 6 bases short and J 0 bases short, with 9 bases between. The length of the CDR3 is 13 residues. The DNA for the CDR3 is TGTGCCAGCAGGGACATATCCTCCTACGAGCAGTACTTC. Residues: CASRDISSYEQYF.